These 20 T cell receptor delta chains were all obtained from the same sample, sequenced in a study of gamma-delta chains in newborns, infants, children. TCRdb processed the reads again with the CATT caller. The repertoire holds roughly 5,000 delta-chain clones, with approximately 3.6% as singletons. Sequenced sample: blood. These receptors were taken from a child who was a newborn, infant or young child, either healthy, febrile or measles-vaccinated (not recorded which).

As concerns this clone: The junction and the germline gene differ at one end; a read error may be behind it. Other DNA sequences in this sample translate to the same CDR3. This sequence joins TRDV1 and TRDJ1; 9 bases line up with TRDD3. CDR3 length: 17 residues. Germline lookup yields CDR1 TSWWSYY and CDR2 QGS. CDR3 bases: TGTGCTCTTGGAGAACCTTACGTACTGGGGATACGGGATAAACTCACCTTT. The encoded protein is CALGEPYVLGIRDKLTF.

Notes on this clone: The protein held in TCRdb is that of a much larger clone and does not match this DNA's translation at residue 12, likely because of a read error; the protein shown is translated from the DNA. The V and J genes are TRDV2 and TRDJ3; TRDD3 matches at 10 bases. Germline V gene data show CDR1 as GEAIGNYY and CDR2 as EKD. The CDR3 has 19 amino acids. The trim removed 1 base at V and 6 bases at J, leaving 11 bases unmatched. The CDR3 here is CACDTGGYNCSQDTRQMFF. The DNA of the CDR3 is TGTGCCTGTGACACTGGGGGATACAACTGTTCCCAGGACACCCGACAGATGTTTTTC.

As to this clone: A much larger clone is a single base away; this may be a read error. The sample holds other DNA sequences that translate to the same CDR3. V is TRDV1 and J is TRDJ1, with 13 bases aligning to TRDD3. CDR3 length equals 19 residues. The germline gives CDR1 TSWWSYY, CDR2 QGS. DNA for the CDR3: TGTGCTCTCGGGGAAAGGGGGGAATACTGGGGGATACGCGTGGATAAACTCATCTTT. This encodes CALGERGEYWGIRVDKLIF.

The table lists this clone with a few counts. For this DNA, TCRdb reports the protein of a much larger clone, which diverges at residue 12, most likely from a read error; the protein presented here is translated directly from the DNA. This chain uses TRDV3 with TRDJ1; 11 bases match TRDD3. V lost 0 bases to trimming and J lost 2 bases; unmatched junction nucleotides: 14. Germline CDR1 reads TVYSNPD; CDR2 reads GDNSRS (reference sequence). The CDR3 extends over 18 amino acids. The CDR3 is CAFRAPGWGIRKTDKLIF. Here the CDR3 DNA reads TGTGCCTTTAGGGCCCCTGGGTGGGGGATACGCAAAACCGATAAACTCATCTTT.

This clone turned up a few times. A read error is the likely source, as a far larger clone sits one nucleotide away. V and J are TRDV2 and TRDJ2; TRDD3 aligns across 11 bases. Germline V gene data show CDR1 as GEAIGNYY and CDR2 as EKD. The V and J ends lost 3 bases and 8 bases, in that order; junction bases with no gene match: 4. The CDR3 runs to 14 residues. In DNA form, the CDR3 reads TGTGCCTGTGACTGGGGGATACGGCACGCACAACTCTTCTTT. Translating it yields CACDWGIRHAQLFF.

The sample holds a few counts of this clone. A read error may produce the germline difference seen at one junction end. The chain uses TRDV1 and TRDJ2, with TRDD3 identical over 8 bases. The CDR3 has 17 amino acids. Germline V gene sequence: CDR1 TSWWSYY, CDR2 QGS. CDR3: CALGERHPGGNTARLFF. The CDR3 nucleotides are TGTGCTCTTGGGGAACGACATCCTGGGGGAAATACAGCACGACTCTTCTTT.

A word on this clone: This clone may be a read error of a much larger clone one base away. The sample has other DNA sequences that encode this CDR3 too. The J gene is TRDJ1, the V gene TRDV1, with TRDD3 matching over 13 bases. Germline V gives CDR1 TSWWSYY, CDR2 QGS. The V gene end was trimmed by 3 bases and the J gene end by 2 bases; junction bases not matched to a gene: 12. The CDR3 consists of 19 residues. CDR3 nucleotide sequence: TGTGCTCTTGGGGAGCTGGCCGTACTGGGGGATACGGGGACCGATAAACTCATCTTT. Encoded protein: CALGELAVLGDTGTDKLIF.

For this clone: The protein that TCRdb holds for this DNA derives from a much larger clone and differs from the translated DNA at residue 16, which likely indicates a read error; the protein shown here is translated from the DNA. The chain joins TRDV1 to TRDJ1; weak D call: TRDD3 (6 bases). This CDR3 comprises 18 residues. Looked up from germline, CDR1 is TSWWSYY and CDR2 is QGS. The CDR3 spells CALGEAPEGYRVTDKPIF. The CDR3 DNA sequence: TGTGCTCTTGGGGAAGCTCCGGAGGGATATCGGGTCACCGATAAACCCATCTTT.

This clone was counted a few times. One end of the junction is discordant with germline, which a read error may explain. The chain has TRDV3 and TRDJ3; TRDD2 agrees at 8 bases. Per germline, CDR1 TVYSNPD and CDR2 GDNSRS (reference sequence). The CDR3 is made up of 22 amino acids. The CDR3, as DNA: TGTGCCTTTGGTGGCGCTTCCTACTTCCTGTGGGCCAGCTCCTGGGACACCCGACCGATGTTTTTC. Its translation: CAFGGASYFLWASSWDTRPMFF.

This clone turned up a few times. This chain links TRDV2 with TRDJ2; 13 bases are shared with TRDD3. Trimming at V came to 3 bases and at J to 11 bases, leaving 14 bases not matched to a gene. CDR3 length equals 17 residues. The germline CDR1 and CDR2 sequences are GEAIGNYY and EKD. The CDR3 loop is CACDYRYWGIRYAQLFF. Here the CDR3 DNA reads TGTGCCTGTGACTACCGGTACTGGGGGATACGGTACGCGCAACTCTTCTTT.

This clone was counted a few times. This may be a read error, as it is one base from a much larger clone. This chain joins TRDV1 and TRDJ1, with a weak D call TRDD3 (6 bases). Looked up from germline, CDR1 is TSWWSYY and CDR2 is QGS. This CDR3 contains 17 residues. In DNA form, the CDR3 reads TGTGCTCTTGAGGAAGGAGAGTTCGCGGTGGGGGTCCGGGGACTCATCTTT. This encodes CALEEGEFAVGVRGLIF.

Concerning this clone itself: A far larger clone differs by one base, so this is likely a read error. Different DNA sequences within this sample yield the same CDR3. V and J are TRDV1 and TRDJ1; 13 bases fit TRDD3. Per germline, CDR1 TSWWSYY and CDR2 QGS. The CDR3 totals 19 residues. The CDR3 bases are TGTGCCCTTGGGGAAAGGGGGGAATACTGGGGGATACGCGTGGATAAACTCATCTTT. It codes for CALGERGEYWGIRVDKLIF.

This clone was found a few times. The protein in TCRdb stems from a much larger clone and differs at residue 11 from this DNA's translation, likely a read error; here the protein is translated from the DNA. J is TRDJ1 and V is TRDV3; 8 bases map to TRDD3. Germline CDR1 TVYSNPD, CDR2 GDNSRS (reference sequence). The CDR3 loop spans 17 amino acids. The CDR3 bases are TGTGCATTAAGATTCCACCAACTGGGGGGTGGCACCGATAAACTCATCTTT. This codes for CALRFHQLGGGTDKLIF.

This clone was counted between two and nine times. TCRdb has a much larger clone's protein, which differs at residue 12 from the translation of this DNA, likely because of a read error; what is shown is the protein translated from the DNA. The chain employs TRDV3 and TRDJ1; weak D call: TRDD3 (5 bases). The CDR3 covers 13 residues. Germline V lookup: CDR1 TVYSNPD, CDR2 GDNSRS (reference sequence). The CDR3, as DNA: TGTGCCTTTTCGGTGGATAGCACCGATAAACTCACCTTT. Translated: CAFSVDSTDKLTF.

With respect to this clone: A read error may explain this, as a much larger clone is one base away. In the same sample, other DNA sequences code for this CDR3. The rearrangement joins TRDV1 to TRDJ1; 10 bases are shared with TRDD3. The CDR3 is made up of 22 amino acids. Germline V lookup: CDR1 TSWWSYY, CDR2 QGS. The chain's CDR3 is CALGELGLRGDTKLSWTDKLIF. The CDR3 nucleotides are TGTGCCCTTGGGGAACTCGGGCTACGGGGGGATACGAAATTAAGTTGGACCGATAAACTCATCTTT.

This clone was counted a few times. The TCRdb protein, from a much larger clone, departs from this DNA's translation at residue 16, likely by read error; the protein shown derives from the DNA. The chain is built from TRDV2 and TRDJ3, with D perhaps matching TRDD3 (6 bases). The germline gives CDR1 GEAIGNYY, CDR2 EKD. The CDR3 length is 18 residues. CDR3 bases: TGTGCCTGTGACACCGGGGGACCGAGCTCCTGGGACACCCGACAGGTGTTTTTC. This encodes CACDTGGPSSWDTRQVFF.

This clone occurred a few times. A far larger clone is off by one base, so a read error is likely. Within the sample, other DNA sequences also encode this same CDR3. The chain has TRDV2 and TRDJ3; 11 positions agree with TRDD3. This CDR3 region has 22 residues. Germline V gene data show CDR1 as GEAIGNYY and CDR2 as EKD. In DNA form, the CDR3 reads TGTGCCTGCGACACCGGATTTCTGGGGGATACCCCAAGCTCCTGGGACACCCGACAGATGTTTTTC. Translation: CACDTGFLGDTPSSWDTRQMFF.

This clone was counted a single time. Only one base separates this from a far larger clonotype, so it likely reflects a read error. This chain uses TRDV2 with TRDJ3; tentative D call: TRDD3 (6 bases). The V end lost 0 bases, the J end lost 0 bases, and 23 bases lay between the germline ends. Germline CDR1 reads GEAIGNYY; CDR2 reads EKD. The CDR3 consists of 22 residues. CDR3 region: CACDTGSPGGRLYSWDTRQMFF. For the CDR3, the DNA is TGTGCCTGTGACACCGGGTCGCCCGGGGGGAGACTTTACTCCTGGGACACCCGACAGATGTTTTTC.

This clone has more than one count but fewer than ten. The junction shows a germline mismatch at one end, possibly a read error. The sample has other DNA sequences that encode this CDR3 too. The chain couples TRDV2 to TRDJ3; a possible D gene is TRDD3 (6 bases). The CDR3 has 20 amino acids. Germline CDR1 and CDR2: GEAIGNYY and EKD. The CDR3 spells CARDGGTGPHSSWDTRQMFF. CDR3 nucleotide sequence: TGTGCCCGTGACGGGGGGACGGGACCCCACAGCTCCTGGGACACCCGGCAGATGTTTTTT.

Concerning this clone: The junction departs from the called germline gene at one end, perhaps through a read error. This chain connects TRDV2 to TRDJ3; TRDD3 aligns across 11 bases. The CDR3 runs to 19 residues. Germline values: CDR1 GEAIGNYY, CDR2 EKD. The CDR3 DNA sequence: TGTGCCTGTGACACCCTGCTGGGGGATACCTCCAGGGACACCCGACAGATGTTTTTC. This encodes CACDTLLGDTSRDTRQMFF.